This TCR beta chain derives from a study of blood T cell repertoires in COVID-19. Study at large: Whether acute or convalescent, the COVID-19 samples came from the United States, Italy and Spain. PBMCs, B-cell-depleted T cells, or T cells were the source of the cDNA or gDNA that made up the material.

The V and J ends lost 1 base and 2 bases, in that order; junction bases with no gene match: 6. Germline lookup yields CDR1 SGDLS and CDR2 YYNGEE. The CDR3 runs 15 residues. Those enrolled in Seattle joined during active infection and were followed longitudinally afterward. The authors' processing: Amplification of reference gene primers was used by the study to estimate nucleated cell counts. Measured with immunoSEQ multiplex PCR; TCRdb has only the in-frame clones, and not every one. Clonal size and the V and J genes are those of that table, whereas D and trimming came from the DNA. This sample has about 260,000 clones, with around nine tenths found just once.

Sequenced input: peripheral blood. The receptor comes from a woman aged 60 to 75 with COVID-19, enrolled during active disease. V is TRBV9 and J is TRBJ2-7; 7 nucleotides match TRBD1. CDR3 protein: CASSVSPGQPYEQYF. As DNA, the CDR3 is TGTGCCAGCAGCGTAAGCCCGGGACAGCCCTACGAGCAGTACTTC.